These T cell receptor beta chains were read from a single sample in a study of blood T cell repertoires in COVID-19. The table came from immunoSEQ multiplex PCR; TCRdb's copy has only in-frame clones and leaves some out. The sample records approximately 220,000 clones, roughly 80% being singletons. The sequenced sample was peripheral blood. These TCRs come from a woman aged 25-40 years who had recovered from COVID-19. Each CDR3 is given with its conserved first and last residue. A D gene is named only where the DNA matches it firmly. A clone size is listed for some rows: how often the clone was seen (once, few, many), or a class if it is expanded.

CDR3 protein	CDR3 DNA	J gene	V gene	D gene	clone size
CASSSQGIEQYF	TGTGCCAGCAGTTCACAGGGAATCGAGCAGTACTTC	TRBJ2-7	TRBV12-3/TRBV12-4	.	.
CARGGQGAGGYTF	TGTGCCAGGGGAGGACAGGGGGCCGGGGGCTACACCTTC	TRBJ1-2	TRBV2	TRBD1	.
CASRAGQGGSYEQYF	TGTGCCAGTAGGGCGGGACAGGGGGGTTCCTACGAGCAGTACTTC	TRBJ2-7	TRBV19	TRBD1	.
CASGLWTGNEQYF	TGTGCCAGCGGCCTTTGGACAGGGAACGAGCAGTACTTC	TRBJ2-7	TRBV27	TRBD1	.
CASSLKTATYEQYF	TGTGCCAGCAGTTTGAAGACAGCAACCTACGAGCAGTACTTC	TRBJ2-7	TRBV27	.	.
CAINGLAGGIANTGELFF	TGTGCCATTAATGGACTAGCGGGAGGTATCGCGAACACCGGGGAGCTGTTTTTT	TRBJ2-2	TRBV10-3	TRBD2	.
CASSSGRASGLIYEQYF	TGTGCCAGCAGCTCCGGGAGGGCTAGCGGGTTGATCTACGAGCAGTACTTC	TRBJ2-7	TRBV7-2	TRBD2	.
CASSGQRFHQPQHF	TGTGCCAGTAGTGGACAGCGATTCCATCAGCCCCAGCATTTT	TRBJ1-5	TRBV19	.	.
CASSPTDTQYF	TGTGCCAGCAGCCCTACAGATACGCAGTATTTT	TRBJ2-3	TRBV12-3/TRBV12-4	.	few
CASSLAGPQETQYF	TGTGCCAGCAGCTTAGCGGGACCCCAAGAGACCCAGTACTTC	TRBJ2-5	TRBV7-3	.	.